A selection of T cell receptor beta chains follows, all from one sample in a study of T cell repertoires in cytomegalovirus infection. TCRdb re-derived calls from the reads in MiXCR, one entry per CDR3 protein. The repertoire holds 650,000 to 850,000 distinct CDR3 sequences, with 29% as singletons. These receptors' antigens are unknown. Material: cultured CD8+ T cells from PBMCs, obtained from culture after CMV antigen stimulation. These receptors were collected from a human donor in good health (CMV status not recorded). Some clones in this sample may be carry-over from other donors' samples. Each CDR3 is given with its conserved first and last residue. D genes are given only for firm matches. Clone size is not always given. Where it is, it says once, few, many or a class for expanded clones.

CDR3nt | CDR3aa | abundance | d_gene | j_gene | v_gene
TGTGCCAGCATAGTATCAGGGAGAAGGGGCACTGAAGCTTTCTTT | CASIVSGRRGTEAFF | once | NA | TRBJ1-1 | TRBV6-5
TGTGCCAGCATTGATTTGGGGACAGAGACCTACAATGAGCAGTTCTTC | CASIDLGTETYNEQFF | NA | TRBD1 | TRBJ2-1 | TRBV2
TGTGCCAGCAGTTACTCTGCTAGACAGGGGATCTATGCTGAAGCTTTCTTT | CASSYSARQGIYAEAFF | NA | TRBD1 | TRBJ1-1 | TRBV6-6
TGTGCCAGCAGTGCGGGACAGGGGCCAGAGACCCAGTACTTC | CASSAGQGPETQYF | few | TRBD1 | TRBJ2-5 | TRBV25-1
TGTGCCAGCAGTTCGGTGGGGGGCTCACCCTATAATTCACCCCTCCACTTT | CASSSVGGSPYNSPLHF | NA | NA | TRBJ1-6 | TRBV6-1
TGTGCCAGCAGTGTAGGGACAGGGTATTCACCCCTCCACTTT | CASSVGTGYSPLHF | NA | TRBD1 | TRBJ1-6 | TRBV12-3/TRBV12-4
TGTGCCAGCAGTGAACAGGGGGCGTTTTCTGGCTACACCTTC | CASSEQGAFSGYTF | few | TRBD1 | TRBJ1-2 | TRBV6-2/TRBV6-3
TGTGCCAGCAGCTCCCAGCGGGGGGAGCTAAATGAGCAGTTCTTC | CASSSQRGELNEQFF | NA | TRBD2 | TRBJ2-1 | TRBV7-9
TGTGCCAGGAGCGGGGGGACTAGCGGGGAGTCAAGCACAGATACGCAGTATTTT | CARSGGTSGESSTDTQYF | NA | TRBD2 | TRBJ2-3 | TRBV7-3
TGTGCCAGCAGTGATTCGGGGGCTACCTACAATGAGCAGTTCTTC | CASSDSGATYNEQFF | NA | NA | TRBJ2-1 | TRBV6-4